Listed below are T cell receptor beta chains from one sample, sequenced in a study of blood T cell repertoires in COVID-19. TCRdb's table, derived via immunoSEQ multiplex PCR, lists solely in-frame clones and lacks some. This sample has approximately 190,000 clones; roughly 79% occur once, and the top ten carry 6.5% to 7%. The sample taken for sequencing was peripheral blood. The receptor set was obtained from a human donor with acute or convalescent COVID-19. The donor label of this sample is uncertain. Both conserved end residues are part of each CDR3. D genes are given only for firm matches. Expanded clones get a size class; other rows say once, few or many, or leave the size out.

13 | . | TRBJ1-1 | TRBV11-2 | . | TGTGCCAGCAGCGTGGGGAGCGGGACTGAAGCTTTCTTT | CASSVGSGTEAFF
11 | . | TRBJ1-1 | TRBV30 | TRBD1 | TGTGCCTGGCAGGGGGGAACTGAAGCTTTCTTT | CAWQGGTEAFF
12 | . | TRBJ2-5 | TRBV23-1 | . | TGCGCCAGCAGTCAAGGGGGGGAGACCCAGTACTTC | CASSQGGETQYF
19 | . | TRBJ2-2 | TRBV7-2 | TRBD2 | TGTGCCAGCAGCGTCCGGGGACTAGCGGGAGTAGGACCTGGCGGGGAGCTGTTTTTT | CASSVRGLAGVGPGGELFF
15 | . | TRBJ2-7 | TRBV28 | TRBD1 | TGTGCCAGCAGTTTTTCGGACAGGGAATTCTACGAGCAGTACTTC | CASSFSDREFYEQYF
17 | . | TRBJ2-2 | TRBV25-1 | . | TGTGCCAGCAGTGAATTTTTTGCAGCGGGGAACACCGGGGAGCTGTTTTTT | CASSEFFAAGNTGELFF
15 | few | TRBJ2-2 | TRBV5-6 | TRBD1 | TGTGCCAGCAGCTGGAGGGACAGGGGGACCGGGGAGCTGTTTTTT | CASSWRDRGTGELFF
16 | . | TRBJ2-3 | TRBV6-5 | TRBD1 | TGTGCCAGCAGTTACGATACCACAGGGGGAGGAGATACGCAGTATTTT | CASSYDTTGGGDTQYF
14 | . | TRBJ2-1 | TRBV6-5 | TRBD2 | TGTGCCAGTTCGGCGGGGGGCGCGTTCAATGAGCAGTTCTTC | CASSAGGAFNEQFF
16 | once | TRBJ1-1 | TRBV4-1 | TRBD1 | TGCGCCAGCAGGGTCGGACAGGGGGATATGAACACTGAAGCTTTCTTT | CASRVGQGDMNTEAFF
14 | . | TRBJ2-1 | TRBV2 | TRBD2 | TGTGCCAGCAGAAATAGCGGGAGCCCCGGGGAGCAGTTCTTC | CASRNSGSPGEQFF
19 | . | TRBJ2-1 | TRBV28 | TRBD2 | TGTGCCAGCAGTTCTACCAGGACTAGCGGGATTCCCTTGTTGGGTGAGCAGTTCTTC | CASSSTRTSGIPLLGEQFF
15 | . | TRBJ2-3 | TRBV7-3 | . | TGTGCCAGCAGCCCTCAAGGGAGAGGCACAGATACGCAGTATTTT | CASSPQGRGTDTQYF
17 | . | TRBJ2-2 | TRBV7-8 | . | TGTGCCAGCAGCTTAGATCTGGGCAGGGCGTACACCGGGGAGCTGTTTTTT | CASSLDLGRAYTGELFF
15 | . | TRBJ1-2 | TRBV6-4 | . | TGTGCCAGCAGTAAAACAGGGAACGGTGACTATGGCTACACCTTC | CASSKTGNGDYGYTF
16 | . | TRBJ2-3 | TRBV3-1/TRBV3-2 | TRBD2 | TGTGCCAGCAGCCCAAGGACTAGCGGGAGCACAGATACGCAGTATTTT | CASSPRTSGSTDTQYF
19 | . | TRBJ1-6 | TRBV3-1/TRBV3-2 | . | TGTGCCAGCAGCCAAGATAGGCCCCCGGGTCGGAACGGATTTTCACCCCTCCACTTT | CASSQDRPPGRNGFSPLHF
13 | . | TRBJ2-2 | TRBV19 | . | TGTGCCAGTACCAGGGGGGACACCGGGGAGCTGTTTTTT | CASTRGDTGELFF
13 | . | TRBJ1-5 | TRBV29-1 | TRBD1 | TGCAGTATAGGGACAGATGGGATTCAGCCCCAGCATTTT | CSIGTDGIQPQHF
16 | . | TRBJ2-1 | TRBV4-1 | . | . | CASSQDFRGGAREQFF
12 | . | TRBJ2-7 | TRBV12-3/TRBV12-4 | . | TGTGCCAGCAGTTCGTCAGGGTTCGAGCAGTACTTC | CASSSSGFEQYF
16 | . | TRBJ2-7 | TRBV6-5 | . | TGTGTCAGCAGTTACTCGGTGTCGGCGCGGACCTACGAGCAGTACTTC | CVSSYSVSARTYEQYF
14 | . | TRBJ1-5 | TRBV5-8 | TRBD1 | TGTGCCAGCAGCCTCCGGGACAGGGCTCAGCCCCAGCATTTT | CASSLRDRAQPQHF
12 | once | TRBJ2-2 | TRBV19 | . | TGTGCCGAGGGTTGGTTCGCCGGGGAGCTGTTTTTT | CAEGWFAGELFF
15 | . | TRBJ2-7 | TRBV9 | . | TGTGCCAGCAGCGGAGGAGTCACCCCCTCGGGGGAGCAGTACTTC | CASSGGVTPSGEQYF
14 | . | TRBJ1-5 | TRBV2 | . | TGTGCCAGCAGCGCCGACGGGGAAGGACAGCCCCAGCATTTT | CASSADGEGQPQHF
12 | . | TRBJ1-2 | TRBV18 | TRBD1 | TGTGCCAGCTCAACGGGACAGTTCGGCTACACCTTC | CASSTGQFGYTF
15 | . | TRBJ1-5 | TRBV7-2 | . | TGTGCCAGCAGCTTAGCGAAAGGAGGCTGGCAGCCCCAGCATTTT | CASSLAKGGWQPQHF
18 | . | TRBJ2-1 | TRBV11-2 | TRBD2 | TGTGCCAGCAGCTTAGACCTTCGGACTAGCGGTTTTTACAATGAGCAGTTCTTC | CASSLDLRTSGFYNEQFF
16 | few | TRBJ1-4 | TRBV18 | . | TGTGCCAGCTCACCCTATACAGGGTCGGCTAATGAAAAACTGTTTTTT | CASSPYTGSANEKLFF
12 | . | TRBJ2-1 | TRBV19 | . | TGTGCCAGTAGTATCGAGGGCAATGAGCAGTTCTTC | CASSIEGNEQFF
14 | . | TRBJ1-6 | TRBV7-2 | . | TGTGCCAGCAGCTTAGCTGGAGCAAATTCACCCCTCCACTTT | CASSLAGANSPLHF
16 | . | TRBJ2-2 | TRBV19 | TRBD2 | TGTGCCAGTAGTGGATATAGCGGGGTGGGGCCCGGGGAGCTGTTTTTT | CASSGYSGVGPGELFF
14 | . | TRBJ2-7 | TRBV18 | TRBD1 | TGTGCCAGCTCAGAAGGGACAGTCTTCTACGAGCAGTACTTC | CASSEGTVFYEQYF
15 | . | TRBJ2-7 | TRBV6-1 | TRBD1 | TGTGCCAGCAGTGAAGCAAGGGGGCTAAAGAACGAGCAGTACTTC | CASSEARGLKNEQYF
16 | . | TRBJ1-4 | TRBV6-5 | . | TGTGCCAGCAGTTACTCCGAGGGGAGGGGGAATGAAAAACTGTTTTTT | CASSYSEGRGNEKLFF
14 | . | TRBJ1-2 | TRBV27 | . | TGTGCCAGCAGGCGGGACGGATCTAACTATGGCTACACCTTC | CASRRDGSNYGYTF
14 | . | TRBJ2-1 | TRBV10-3 | . | TGTGCCATCAAACGGGAAGCGGGTTTCCATGAGCAGTTCTTC | CAIKREAGFHEQFF
15 | . | TRBJ2-1 | TRBV2 | TRBD2 | TGTGCCAGCAGTGAATACGGCGGGAGGAGTACGAGGAAGTTCTTC | CASSEYGGRSTRKFF
16 | once | TRBJ2-7 | TRBV6-1 | TRBD2 | TGTGCCAGCAGTGAAGGGGACGGGAGGGCCTCCTACGAGCAGTACTTC | CASSEGDGRASYEQYF
15 | . | TRBJ1-5 | TRBV7-8 | . | TGTGCCAGCAGCTTAGGTCAGCGAATAAATCAGCCCCAGCATTTT | CASSLGQRINQPQHF
14 | . | TRBJ1-5 | TRBV28 | . | TGTGCCAGCAGCGCAAGCGGGGGAGGACAGCCCCAGCATTTT | CASSASGGGQPQHF
13 | . | TRBJ1-6 | TRBV27 | . | TGTGCCAGCAGGACAGTAACTAATTCACCCCTCCACTTT | CASRTVTNSPLHF
15 | . | TRBJ1-1 | TRBV5-1 | . | TGCGCCAGCAGCTTGGTGCCAGGGAAGAACACTGAAGCTTTCTTT | CASSLVPGKNTEAFF
14 | . | TRBJ1-1 | TRBV19 | TRBD1 | TGTGCCAGTAGAGGGGACAGGGACTCCACTGAAGCTTTCTTT | CASRGDRDSTEAFF
16 | . | TRBJ2-3 | TRBV14 | . | TGTGCCAGCAGCCAAGAGAGGAGATCTAGCACAGATACGCAGTATTTT | CASSQERRSSTDTQYF
12 | . | TRBJ2-7 | TRBV2 | . | TGTGCCAGCTGTCTGAGCTCCTACGAGCAGTACTTC | CASCLSSYEQYF
14 | . | TRBJ1-2 | TRBV7-2 | . | TGTGCCAGCAGCTTACCAGGGGTGTGGGGTGGCTACACCTTC | CASSLPGVWGGYTF
15 | . | TRBJ1-4 | TRBV28 | . | TGTGCCAGCAGCCGCGAAGGGGCGCGGGGTGAAAAACTGTTTTTT | CASSREGARGEKLFF
16 | . | TRBJ1-1 | TRBV7-8 | TRBD1 | TGTGCCAGCAGCTCGCAAGGGACAGGGCCGAACACTGAAGCTTTCTTT | CASSSQGTGPNTEAFF
13 | . | TRBJ1-5 | TRBV24-1 | . | TGTGCCACCAGTGATTTGGACTGGCAGCCCCAGCATTTT | CATSDLDWQPQHF